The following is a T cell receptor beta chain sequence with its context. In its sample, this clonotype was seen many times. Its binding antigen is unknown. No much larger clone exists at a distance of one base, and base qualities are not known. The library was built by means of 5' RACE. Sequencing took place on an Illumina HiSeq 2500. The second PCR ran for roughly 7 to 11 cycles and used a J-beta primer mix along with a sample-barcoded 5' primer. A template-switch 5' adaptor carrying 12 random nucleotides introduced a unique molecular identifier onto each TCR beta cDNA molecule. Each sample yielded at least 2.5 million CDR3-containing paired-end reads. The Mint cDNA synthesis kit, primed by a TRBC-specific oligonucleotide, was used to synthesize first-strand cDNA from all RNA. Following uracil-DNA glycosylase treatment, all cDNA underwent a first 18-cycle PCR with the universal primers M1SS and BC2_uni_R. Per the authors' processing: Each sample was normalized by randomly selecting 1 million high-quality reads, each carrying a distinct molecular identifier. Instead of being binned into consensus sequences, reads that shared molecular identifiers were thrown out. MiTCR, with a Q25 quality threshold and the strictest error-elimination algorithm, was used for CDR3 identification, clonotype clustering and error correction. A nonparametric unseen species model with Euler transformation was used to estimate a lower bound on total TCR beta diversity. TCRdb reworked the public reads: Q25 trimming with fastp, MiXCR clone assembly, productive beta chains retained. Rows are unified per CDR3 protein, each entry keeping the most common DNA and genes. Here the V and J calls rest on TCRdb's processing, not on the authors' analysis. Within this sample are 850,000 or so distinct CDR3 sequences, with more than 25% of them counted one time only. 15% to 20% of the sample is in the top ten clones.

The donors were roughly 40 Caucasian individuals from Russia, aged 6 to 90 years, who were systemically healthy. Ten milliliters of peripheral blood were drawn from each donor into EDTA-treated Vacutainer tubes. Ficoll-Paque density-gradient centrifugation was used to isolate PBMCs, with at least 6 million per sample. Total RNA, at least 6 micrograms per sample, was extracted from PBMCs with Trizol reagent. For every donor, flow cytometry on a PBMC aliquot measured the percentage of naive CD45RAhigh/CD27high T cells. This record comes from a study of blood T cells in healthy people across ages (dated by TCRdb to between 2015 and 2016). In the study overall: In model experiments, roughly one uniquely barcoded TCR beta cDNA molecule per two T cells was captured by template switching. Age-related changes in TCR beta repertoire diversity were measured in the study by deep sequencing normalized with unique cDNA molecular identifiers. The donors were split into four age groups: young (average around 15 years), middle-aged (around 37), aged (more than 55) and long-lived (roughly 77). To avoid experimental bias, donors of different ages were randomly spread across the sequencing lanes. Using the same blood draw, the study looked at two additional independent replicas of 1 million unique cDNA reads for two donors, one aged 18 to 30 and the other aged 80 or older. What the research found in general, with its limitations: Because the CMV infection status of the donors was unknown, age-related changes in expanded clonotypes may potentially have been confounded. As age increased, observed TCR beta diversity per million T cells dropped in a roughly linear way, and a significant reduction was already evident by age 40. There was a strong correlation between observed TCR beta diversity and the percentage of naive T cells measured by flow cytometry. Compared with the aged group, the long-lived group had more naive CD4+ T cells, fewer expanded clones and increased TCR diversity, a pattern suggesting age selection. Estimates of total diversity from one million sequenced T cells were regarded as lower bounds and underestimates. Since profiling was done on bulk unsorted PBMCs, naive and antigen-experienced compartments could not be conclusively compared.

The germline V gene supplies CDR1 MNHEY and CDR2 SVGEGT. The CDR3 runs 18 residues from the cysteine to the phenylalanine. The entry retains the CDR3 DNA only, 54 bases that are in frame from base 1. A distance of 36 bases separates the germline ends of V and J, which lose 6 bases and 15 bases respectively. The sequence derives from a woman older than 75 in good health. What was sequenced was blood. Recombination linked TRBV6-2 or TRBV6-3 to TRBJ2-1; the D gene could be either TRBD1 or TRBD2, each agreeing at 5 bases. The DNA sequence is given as TGTGCCAGCAGCCCCGAGGGCGCGCAGGGATTCCGCCTCCTTCTTGGGTTCTTC. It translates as CASSPEGAQGFRLLLGFF.